This T cell receptor beta chain is drawn from a study of spatial heterogeneity in lung cancer. Whole-study context: A consistent excess of beta-chain over alpha-chain sequences was detected. Unique TCR and UMI combinations averaged more than ten appearances each in raw reads. General observations from the study: Among blood samples, ubiquitous expanded tumor TCRs appeared more at resection than at follow-up.

Individual TCR cDNA molecules each bore their own unique molecular identifier. TCRdb fed the 5' RACE reads into MiXCR, producing one record per CDR3 protein. The table shows over 75,000 distinct CDR3 sequences, with approximately 20% occurring only once. A remark on this clonotype: Antigen specificity is unknown.

Time point reported: sample taken at primary tumor resection. No cell sorting; template was whole RNA from tumor, lung tissue or PBMC. CDR1 and CDR2 from the germline V gene are LGHDT and YNNKEL (reference sequence). This CDR3 is built from 15 residues. Trimming at V came to 4 bases and at J to 3 bases, leaving 5 bases not matched to a gene. This TCR was recovered from a male donor with early-stage non-small cell lung cancer. Sequenced here: PBMCs, sampled at surgery. The J gene is TRBJ2-2, the V gene TRBV3-1; TRBD2 aligns across 7 bases. In nucleotides, the CDR3 is TGTGCCAGCAGCCCGATGAGCGGGGACACCGGGGAGCTGTTTTTT. It encodes CASSPMSGDTGELFF.